This entry lists 12 T cell receptor beta chains sequenced from one sample in a study of T-cell reconstitution after alpha-beta-depleted transplantation in children (dated by TCRdb to 2016 to 2017). The method was PCR. TCRdb shows the sequencer as Illumina HiSeq 2500. To normalize quantification of the TCRbeta repertoire, the TCR libraries were built with molecular barcoding that relied on unique molecular identifiers. The public reads were run again by TCRdb, first through fastp at Q25 and then through MiXCR, and only productive beta chains were kept. Every CDR3 protein is listed once, alongside the most common genes and DNA of its rows. In all, the sample holds around 340,000 distinct CDR3 sequences, and about an eighth of those were seen once. The ten biggest clones cover 4% to 5.5% of the sample. The sequencing here drew on PBMCs, taken from the stem cell graft. These receptors originate from a human donor who donated a stem cell graft to a child with Fanconi anemia.

V and J are TRBV20-1 and TRBJ1-3, with D possibly matching TRBD1 (5 bases). Germline CDR1 DFQATT, CDR2 SNEGSKA (reference sequence). Trimming shortened V by 4 bases and J by 4 bases, and 14 bases separated the two germline ends. This CDR3 has 14 amino acids. DNA of the CDR3: TGCAGTGCTACAAACAGGAGGTCCGGAAACACCATATATTTT. Translating it yields CSATNRRSGNTIYF.

This clonotype was recorded at least ten times. The chain recombines TRBV4-2 with TRBJ2-7; D gene ambiguous. CDR3 size: 14 residues. Deletions cut 0 bases from V and 3 bases from J, with 9 bases between. Germline values: CDR1 LGHNA, CDR2 YNFKEQ. The CDR3 protein is CASSQDLLYYEQYF. The CDR3 coding sequence is TGTGCCAGCAGCCAAGATCTCCTCTACTACGAGCAGTACTTC.

This clonotype showed up just a few times. V is TRBV7-6 and J is TRBJ1-1; tentative D call: TRBD1 (5 bases). This CDR3 region has 17 residues. Per the germline V gene, CDR1 is SGHVS and CDR2 is FNYEAQ. Trimming removed 0 bases at V and 1 base at J, with 15 bases between. CDR3 sequence: CASSLAMGGGTNTEAFF. CDR3 nucleotide sequence: TGTGCCAGCAGCTTAGCGATGGGGGGAGGGACGAACACTGAAGCTTTCTTT.

This clonotype appeared a few times. V is TRBV11-2 and J is TRBJ2-1; possible D gene TRBD2, 7 bases. The CDR3 runs 13 residues. CDR1 SGHAT and CDR2 FQNNGV come from the germline V gene. The V gene lost 8 bases and the J gene lost 14 bases, with 22 bases spanning the gap. In DNA, the CDR3 is TGTGCCAGCCAGAGGGGGGGGAGTGGGGGGAAGTTCTTC. This translates into CASQRGGSGGKFF.

V is TRBV30 and J is TRBJ1-1; no firm D call. V lost 4 bases, J lost 3 bases, and 6 bases lay in between. In germline, CDR1 is GTSNPN, CDR2 SVGIG (reference sequence). CDR3 length: 11 residues. CDR3 amino acids: CAWTLDTEAFF. The CDR3 bases are TGTGCCTGGACCTTAGACACTGAAGCTTTCTTT.

DNA for the CDR3: TGCAGTGCTAGAGAGGCTTTTGGCAATCAGCCCCAGCATTTT. Encoded protein: CSAREAFGNQPQHF. V gene TRBV20-1 combines with J gene TRBJ1-5; D is undetermined. Germline assignment: CDR1 DFQATT and CDR2 SNEGSKA (reference sequence). V was clipped by 0 bases and J by 2 bases, with 8 bases between them. CDR3 size: 14 residues.

The gene calls are TRBV6-1 and TRBJ1-1; a possible D gene is TRBD1 (5 bases). The ends were cut back, 5 bases at V and 6 bases at J, with 22 bases in the middle. This CDR3 has 16 residues. Germline-derived CDR1 and CDR2 are MNHNS and SASEGT. The CDR3 DNA reads as TGTGCCAGCAGTCCAACTGGGGCCGGACGATCTCCTGAAGCTTTCTTT. Encoded protein: CASSPTGAGRSPEAFF.

The rearrangement joins TRBV7-9 to TRBJ1-2; D uncertain. Trimming removed 5 bases from V and 1 base from J, with 14 bases in between. There are 15 residues in the CDR3. Per the germline V gene, CDR1 is SEHNR and CDR2 is FQNEAQ (reference sequence). DNA of the CDR3: TGTGCCAGCAGCGAATCGGGCCACCTTAACTATGGCTACACCTTC. Translation: CASSESGHLNYGYTF.

There are a few counts of this clonotype. The chain employs TRBV28 and TRBJ1-2; D might be TRBD1 (5 bases). V gave up 2 bases and J gave up 6 bases, with 16 bases separating them. Germline loops: CDR1 MDHEN, CDR2 SYDVKM. The CDR3 contains 15 residues. The chain's CDR3 is CASSLAERGFDGYTF. The CDR3 region has the DNA TGTGCCAGCAGTTTAGCGGAGAGGGGCTTCGATGGCTACACCTTC.

V usage is TRBV7-9 and J usage is TRBJ2-1; possibly TRBD1 for D (5 bases). This CDR3 spans 11 amino acids. The germline CDR1 and CDR2 sequences are SEHNR and FQNEAQ (reference sequence). The V and J ends lost 10 bases and 8 bases respectively, with 12 bases between them. CDR3 in DNA: TGTGCCAACGACAGACGGGATGAGCAGTTCTTC. This encodes CANDRRDEQFF.

This clonotype was seen at least ten times. This chain uses TRBV28 with TRBJ2-5; D may be TRBD1 or TRBD2 (6 bases each). Germline V gene data show CDR1 as MDHEN and CDR2 as SYDVKM. Trimming cost V 5 bases and J 7 bases, with 14 bases left between them. This CDR3 region has 13 residues. The DNA for the CDR3 is TGTGCCAGCAGTCTAGGGGGACTTAGGACCCAGTACTTC. As protein: CASSLGGLRTQYF.

In this sample, this clonotype turned up a few times. The chain joins TRBV20-1 to TRBJ1-1, with D tentatively TRBD1 (6 bases). The CDR3 length is 15 residues. The ends were cut back, 5 bases at V and 2 bases at J, with 18 bases in the middle. Per the germline V gene, CDR1 is DFQATT and CDR2 is SNEGSKA (reference sequence). DNA for the CDR3: TGCAGTGCTGAACCAAACAGGGTTCTAAACACTGAAGCTTTCTTT. Its protein is CSAEPNRVLNTEAFF.